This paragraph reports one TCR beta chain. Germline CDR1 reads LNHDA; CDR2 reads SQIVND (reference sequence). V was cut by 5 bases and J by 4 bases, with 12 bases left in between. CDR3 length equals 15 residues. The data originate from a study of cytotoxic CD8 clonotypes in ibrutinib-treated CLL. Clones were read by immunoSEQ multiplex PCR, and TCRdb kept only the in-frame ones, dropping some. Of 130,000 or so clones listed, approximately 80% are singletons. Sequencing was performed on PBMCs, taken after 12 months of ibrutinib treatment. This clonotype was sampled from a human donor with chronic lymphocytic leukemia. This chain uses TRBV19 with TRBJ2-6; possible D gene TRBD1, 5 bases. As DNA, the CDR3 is TGTGCCAGTAGTTCCGCAGGGTCCGGGGCCAACGTCCTGACTTTC. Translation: CASSSAGSGANVLTF. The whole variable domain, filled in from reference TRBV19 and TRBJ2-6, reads DGGITQSPKYLFRKEGQNVTLSCEQNLNHDAMYWYRQDPGQGLRLIYYSQIVNDFQKGDIAEGYSVSREKKESFPLTVTSAQKNPTAFYLCASSSAGSGANVLTFGAGSRLTVL.